This T cell receptor (beta chain) appears in the sequencing data of a study of cytomegalovirus exposure and HLA in healthy donors. Across the study: The roughly 130 validation repertoires used the same platform as the roughly 700 first-cohort repertoires (as reported by a later analysis). The study, taken as a whole, reports: Most TCR sequences were seen very rarely across donors, but some public TCRs occurred in many. The study listed 150 to 200 cytomegalovirus-associated TCR beta chains. The TCR clusters that emerged in the first cohort tended, a later analysis found, to co-occur in the roughly 120 validation repertoires.

CDR3 size: 13 residues. V lost 3 bases, J lost 2 bases, and 8 bases lay in between. In germline, CDR1 is SGHTA, CDR2 FQGNSA. Clones were sequenced by immunoSEQ multiplex PCR, and TCRdb holds only the in-frame ones, with some missing. Found here are under 200,000 clones, 75% to 90% of them singletons; the top ten hold 2% to 2.5%. As regards this clone: What it binds is not known.

This clonotype was obtained from a woman aged 18-29 years in good health and CMV-seronegative. This rearrangement joins TRBV7-2 to TRBJ2-7, with no clear D. Sequenced material: PBMCs. CDR3 sequence reads: CASSFFIAYEQYF. The CDR3 DNA follows: TGTGCCAGCAGCTTTTTCATAGCCTACGAGCAGTACTTC.